The rows below give T cell receptor beta chains drawn from one sample of a study of T-cell reconstitution after alpha-beta-depleted transplantation in children. TCRdb ran MiXCR on the PCR reads and lists one entry per CDR3 protein. The data hold 500,000 to 600,000 distinct CDR3 sequences, with roughly 33% observed a single time. Material: PBMCs from the stem cell graft donor, obtained from the stem cell graft. These receptors came from a human donor who donated a stem cell graft to a child with aplastic anemia. The CDR3 runs from the conserved cysteine through the conserved F or W. D genes are given only for firm matches. A row's size may be missing; if present it is once, few, many or a size class.

size: NA; V: TRBV9; D: NA; J: TRBJ1-3; CDR3: CASSAQVGGLGDTIYF; DNA: TGTGCCAGCAGCGCCCAAGTCGGGGGGTTAGGAGACACCATATATTTT
size: NA; V: TRBV12-3/TRBV12-4; D: TRBD2; J: TRBJ2-3; CDR3: CASSLSSGRRTDTQYF; DNA: TGTGCCAGCAGTTTATCTAGCGGGAGGCGCACAGATACGCAGTATTTT
size: few; V: TRBV6-1; D: TRBD1; J: TRBJ1-1; CDR3: CASSEPLRGQAFF; DNA: TGTGCCAGCAGTGAACCCTTGAGGGGGCAAGCTTTCTTT
size: few; V: TRBV29-1; D: NA; J: TRBJ2-7; CDR3: CSVPRAGEWSEQYF; DNA: TGCAGCGTCCCCCGCGCAGGGGAATGGAGCGAGCAGTACTTC
size: NA; V: TRBV4-3; D: NA; J: TRBJ2-3; CDR3: CASSQGRTNSQTDTQYF; DNA: TGCGCCAGCAGCCAAGGCCGAACTAATAGTCAGACAGATACGCAGTATTTT
size: few; V: TRBV11-2; D: NA; J: TRBJ2-1; CDR3: CASTTPRYNEQFF; DNA: TGTGCCAGCACCACTCCACGGTACAATGAGCAGTTCTTC
size: NA; V: TRBV3-1; D: TRBD2; J: TRBJ2-1; CDR3: CASSQDLMSGGEQFF; DNA: TGTGCCAGCAGCCAAGATCTTATGAGCGGGGGTGAGCAGTTCTTC
size: once; V: TRBV10-3; D: TRBD1; J: TRBJ2-7; CDR3: CAIRDRAYEQYF; DNA: TGTGCCATCAGGGACAGGGCCTACGAGCAGTACTTC
size: NA; V: TRBV12-3/TRBV12-4; D: TRBD1; J: TRBJ2-7; CDR3: CASSSTGVPYEQYF; DNA: TGTGCCAGCAGTTCCACAGGGGTCCCGTACGAGCAGTACTTC
size: NA; V: TRBV5-8; D: NA; J: TRBJ1-1; CDR3: CASSLGVTENTEAFF; DNA: TGTGCCAGCAGCTTGGGGGTGACAGAGAACACTGAAGCTTTCTTT
size: NA; V: TRBV2; D: TRBD2; J: TRBJ2-2; CDR3: CASKAVLAGPGELFF; DNA: TGTGCCAGCAAGGCGGTACTAGCGGGGCCCGGGGAGCTGTTTTTT
size: few; V: TRBV28; D: TRBD1; J: TRBJ1-2; CDR3: CASSPPTGQGGRVGYTF; DNA: TGTGCCAGCAGTCCTCCTACAGGACAGGGAGGAAGGGTGGGCTACACCTTC
size: NA; V: TRBV20-1; D: TRBD1; J: TRBJ1-1; CDR3: CSSRPQGRNTEAFF; DNA: TGCAGTTCTCGACCACAGGGGCGGAACACTGAAGCTTTCTTT
size: NA; V: TRBV20-1; D: NA; J: TRBJ2-5; CDR3: CSGGLRSKTQYF; DNA: TGCAGTGGGGGACTGCGCTCGAAGACCCAGTACTTC
size: few; V: TRBV5-4; D: NA; J: TRBJ1-1; CDR3: CASSLRRVNTEAFF; DNA: TGTGCCAGCAGCTTGAGACGGGTAAACACTGAAGCTTTCTTT
size: few; V: TRBV4-3; D: NA; J: TRBJ2-2; CDR3: CASSQARDLNTGELFF; DNA: TGCGCCAGCAGCCAAGCCCGGGATTTGAATACCGGGGAGCTGTTTTTT
size: NA; V: TRBV27; D: TRBD2; J: TRBJ2-3; CDR3: CASRRNGGDTQYF; DNA: TGTGCCAGCAGGAGAAACGGGGGGGATACGCAGTATTTT
size: once; V: TRBV5-5; D: NA; J: TRBJ1-5; CDR3: CASRQTANSNQPQHF; DNA: TGTGCCAGCAGGCAGACGGCAAATAGCAATCAGCCCCAGCATTTT
size: few; V: TRBV15; D: TRBD2; J: TRBJ2-1; CDR3: CATSRGTSGSRPLEQFF; DNA: TGTGCCACCAGCAGGGGGACTAGCGGGAGTCGTCCCCTTGAGCAGTTCTTC
size: few; V: TRBV12-3/TRBV12-4; D: NA; J: TRBJ1-5; CDR3: CASSLSADQPQHF; DNA: TGTGCCAGCAGTTTATCAGCGGACCAGCCCCAGCATTTT
size: few; V: TRBV5-1; D: NA; J: TRBJ2-1; CDR3: CASSLGSSGWYNEQFF; DNA: TGCGCCAGCAGCTTGGGAAGTAGCGGATGGTACAATGAGCAGTTCTTC
size: NA; V: TRBV29-1; D: NA; J: TRBJ1-5; CDR3: CSGATGGSNQPQHF; DNA: TGCAGCGGGGCTACGGGAGGCAGCAATCAGCCCCAGCATTTT
size: few; V: TRBV20-1; D: NA; J: TRBJ2-1; CDR3: CSASGGIYNEQFF; DNA: TGCAGTGCTAGCGGAGGGATCTACAATGAGCAGTTCTTC
size: few; V: TRBV19; D: NA; J: TRBJ2-1; CDR3: CASSIKREAYNEQFF; DNA: TGTGCCAGTAGTATTAAACGGGAAGCCTACAATGAGCAGTTCTTC
size: few; V: TRBV4-3; D: TRBD2; J: TRBJ2-7; CDR3: CASSQESGRAIGDEQYF; DNA: TGCGCCAGCAGCCAAGAGAGCGGGAGGGCCATTGGTGACGAGCAGTACTTC
size: NA; V: TRBV11-2; D: TRBD2; J: TRBJ2-3; CDR3: CASVLAGTDTQYF; DNA: TGTGCCAGCGTCCTAGCGGGCACAGATACGCAGTATTTT
size: few; V: TRBV28; D: NA; J: TRBJ2-2; CDR3: CASSTPRESLTGELFF; DNA: TGTGCCAGCAGTACCCCTCGGGAGTCGTTAACCGGGGAGCTGTTTTTT
size: few; V: TRBV20-1; D: TRBD2; J: TRBJ2-5; CDR3: CSARNLLAGDGETQYF; DNA: TGCAGTGCTAGGAACTTACTAGCGGGAGATGGAGAGACCCAGTACTTC
size: few; V: TRBV4-3; D: NA; J: TRBJ2-1; CDR3: CASRQEARGSSYNEQFF; DNA: TGCGCCAGCAGACAAGAGGCCAGAGGGAGCTCCTACAATGAGCAGTTCTTC
size: few; V: TRBV29-1; D: NA; J: TRBJ1-1; CDR3: CSGDIVNTEAFF; DNA: TGCAGCGGGGACATAGTGAACACTGAAGCTTTCTTT
size: few; V: TRBV6-5; D: NA; J: TRBJ2-7; CDR3: CASSFGTIDEQYF; DNA: TGTGCCAGCAGTTTCGGGACAATTGACGAGCAGTACTTC
size: few; V: TRBV20-1; D: TRBD1; J: TRBJ1-1; CDR3: CSARQGSSSVNTEAFF; DNA: TGCAGTGCTCGACAGGGTTCCTCGTCGGTGAACACTGAAGCTTTCTTT
size: NA; V: TRBV2; D: NA; J: TRBJ2-2; CDR3: CASSAIRDAGELFF; DNA: TGTGCCAGCAGTGCCATAAGGGACGCCGGGGAGCTGTTTTTT
size: NA; V: TRBV6-1; D: NA; J: TRBJ2-2; CDR3: CASNPGGPGELFF; DNA: TGTGCCAGCAACCCAGGGGGGCCCGGGGAGCTGTTTTTT
size: NA; V: TRBV25-1; D: NA; J: TRBJ1-3; CDR3: CASRPGGSSGNTIYF; DNA: TGTGCCAGCAGACCTGGCGGGTCCTCTGGAAACACCATATATTTT
size: few; V: TRBV15; D: NA; J: TRBJ2-1; CDR3: CATSRGTAARTEQFF; DNA: TGTGCCACCAGCAGAGGTACTGCCGCCAGGACAGAGCAGTTCTTC
size: NA; V: TRBV3-1; D: NA; J: TRBJ2-7; CDR3: CASSPAQWGSYEQYF; DNA: TGTGCCAGCAGCCCCGCTCAATGGGGATCCTACGAGCAGTACTTC
size: NA; V: TRBV5-1; D: NA; J: TRBJ2-7; CDR3: CASSWDWSYEQYF; DNA: TGCGCCAGCAGCTGGGACTGGTCCTACGAGCAGTACTTC
size: few; V: TRBV9; D: NA; J: TRBJ2-1; CDR3: CASSVGQSNEQFF; DNA: TGTGCCAGCAGCGTGGGGCAGTCCAATGAGCAGTTCTTC
size: NA; V: TRBV29-1; D: NA; J: TRBJ2-7; CDR3: CSVGLRGDEQYF; DNA: TGCAGCGTTGGTCTAAGAGGGGACGAGCAGTACTTC
size: few; V: TRBV7-2; D: NA; J: TRBJ1-1; CDR3: CASSSPGLRNTEAFF; DNA: TGTGCCAGCAGCTCTCCGGGACTGAGGAACACTGAAGCTTTCTTT